What follows is one T cell receptor beta chain and its context. The data originate from a study of prognosis after radiotherapy for stage I lung cancer. From genomic DNA, TCR beta CDR3 was amplified by two-round multiplex PCR. Primers were specific to each TRBV and TRBJ gene in first-round PCR. TCRdb re-called the multiplex PCR reads through MiXCR, storing one row per CDR3 protein. The table includes over 11,000 distinct CDR3 sequences, 55% to 70% detected once. CDR1 is MNHNS and CDR2 is SASEGT in the germline V gene. V shed 5 bases, J shed 3 bases, and the junction held 14 bases outside the gene matches. The CDR3 extends over 18 amino acids.

The starting material was PBMCs, obtained before or after stereotactic body radiation therapy (not recorded which). The sequence was obtained from a donor aged 50 or older with non-small cell lung cancer. The chain employs TRBV6-1 and TRBJ2-1, with TRBD2 matching over 9 bases. CDR3: CASSLEEREERFYNEQFF. The CDR3 DNA follows: TGTGCCAGCAGTTTGGAAGAGCGGGAGGAGAGGTTCTACAATGAGCAGTTCTTC.